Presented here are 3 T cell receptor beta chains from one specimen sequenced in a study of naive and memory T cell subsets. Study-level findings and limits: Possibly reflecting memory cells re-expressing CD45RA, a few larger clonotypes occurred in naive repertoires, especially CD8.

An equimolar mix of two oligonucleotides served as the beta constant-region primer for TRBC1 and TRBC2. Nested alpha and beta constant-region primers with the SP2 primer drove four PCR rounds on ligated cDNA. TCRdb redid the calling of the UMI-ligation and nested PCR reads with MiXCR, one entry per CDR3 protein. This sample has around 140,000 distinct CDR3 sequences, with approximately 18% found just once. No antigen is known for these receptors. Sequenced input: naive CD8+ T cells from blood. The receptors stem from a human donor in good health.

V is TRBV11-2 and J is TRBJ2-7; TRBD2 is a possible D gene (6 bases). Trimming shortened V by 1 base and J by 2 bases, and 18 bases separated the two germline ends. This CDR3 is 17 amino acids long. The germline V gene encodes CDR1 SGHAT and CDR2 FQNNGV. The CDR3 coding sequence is TGTGCCAGCAGCTTAGTTCCTTCCGGGGGTTGGCCCTACGAGCAGTACTTC. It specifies CASSLVPSGGWPYEQYF.

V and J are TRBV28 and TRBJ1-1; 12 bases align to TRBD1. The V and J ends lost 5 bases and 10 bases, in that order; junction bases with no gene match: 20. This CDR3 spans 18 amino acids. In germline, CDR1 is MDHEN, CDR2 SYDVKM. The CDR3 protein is CASSRITGQGAQYVRAFF. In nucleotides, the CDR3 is TGTGCCAGCAGTCGGATCACGGGACAGGGGGCGCAATATGTTAGAGCTTTCTTT.

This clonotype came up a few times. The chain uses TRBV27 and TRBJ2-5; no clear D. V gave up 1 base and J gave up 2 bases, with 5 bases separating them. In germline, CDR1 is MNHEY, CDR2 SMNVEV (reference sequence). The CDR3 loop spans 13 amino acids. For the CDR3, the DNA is TGTGCCAGCAGTTTATACTTTCAAGAGACCCAGTACTTC. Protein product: CASSLYFQETQYF.